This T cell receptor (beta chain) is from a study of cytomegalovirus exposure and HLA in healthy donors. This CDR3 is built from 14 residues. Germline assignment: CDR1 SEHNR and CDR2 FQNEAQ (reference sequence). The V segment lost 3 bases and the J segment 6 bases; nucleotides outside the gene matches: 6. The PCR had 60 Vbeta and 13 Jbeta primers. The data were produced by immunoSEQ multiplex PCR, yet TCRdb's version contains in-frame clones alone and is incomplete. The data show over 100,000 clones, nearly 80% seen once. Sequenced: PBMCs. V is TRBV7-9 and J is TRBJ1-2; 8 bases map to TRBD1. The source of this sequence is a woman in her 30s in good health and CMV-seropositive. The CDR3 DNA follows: TGTGCCAGCAGCTTTAGACAGGGGATCCATGGCTACACCTTC. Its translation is CASSFRQGIHGYTF.